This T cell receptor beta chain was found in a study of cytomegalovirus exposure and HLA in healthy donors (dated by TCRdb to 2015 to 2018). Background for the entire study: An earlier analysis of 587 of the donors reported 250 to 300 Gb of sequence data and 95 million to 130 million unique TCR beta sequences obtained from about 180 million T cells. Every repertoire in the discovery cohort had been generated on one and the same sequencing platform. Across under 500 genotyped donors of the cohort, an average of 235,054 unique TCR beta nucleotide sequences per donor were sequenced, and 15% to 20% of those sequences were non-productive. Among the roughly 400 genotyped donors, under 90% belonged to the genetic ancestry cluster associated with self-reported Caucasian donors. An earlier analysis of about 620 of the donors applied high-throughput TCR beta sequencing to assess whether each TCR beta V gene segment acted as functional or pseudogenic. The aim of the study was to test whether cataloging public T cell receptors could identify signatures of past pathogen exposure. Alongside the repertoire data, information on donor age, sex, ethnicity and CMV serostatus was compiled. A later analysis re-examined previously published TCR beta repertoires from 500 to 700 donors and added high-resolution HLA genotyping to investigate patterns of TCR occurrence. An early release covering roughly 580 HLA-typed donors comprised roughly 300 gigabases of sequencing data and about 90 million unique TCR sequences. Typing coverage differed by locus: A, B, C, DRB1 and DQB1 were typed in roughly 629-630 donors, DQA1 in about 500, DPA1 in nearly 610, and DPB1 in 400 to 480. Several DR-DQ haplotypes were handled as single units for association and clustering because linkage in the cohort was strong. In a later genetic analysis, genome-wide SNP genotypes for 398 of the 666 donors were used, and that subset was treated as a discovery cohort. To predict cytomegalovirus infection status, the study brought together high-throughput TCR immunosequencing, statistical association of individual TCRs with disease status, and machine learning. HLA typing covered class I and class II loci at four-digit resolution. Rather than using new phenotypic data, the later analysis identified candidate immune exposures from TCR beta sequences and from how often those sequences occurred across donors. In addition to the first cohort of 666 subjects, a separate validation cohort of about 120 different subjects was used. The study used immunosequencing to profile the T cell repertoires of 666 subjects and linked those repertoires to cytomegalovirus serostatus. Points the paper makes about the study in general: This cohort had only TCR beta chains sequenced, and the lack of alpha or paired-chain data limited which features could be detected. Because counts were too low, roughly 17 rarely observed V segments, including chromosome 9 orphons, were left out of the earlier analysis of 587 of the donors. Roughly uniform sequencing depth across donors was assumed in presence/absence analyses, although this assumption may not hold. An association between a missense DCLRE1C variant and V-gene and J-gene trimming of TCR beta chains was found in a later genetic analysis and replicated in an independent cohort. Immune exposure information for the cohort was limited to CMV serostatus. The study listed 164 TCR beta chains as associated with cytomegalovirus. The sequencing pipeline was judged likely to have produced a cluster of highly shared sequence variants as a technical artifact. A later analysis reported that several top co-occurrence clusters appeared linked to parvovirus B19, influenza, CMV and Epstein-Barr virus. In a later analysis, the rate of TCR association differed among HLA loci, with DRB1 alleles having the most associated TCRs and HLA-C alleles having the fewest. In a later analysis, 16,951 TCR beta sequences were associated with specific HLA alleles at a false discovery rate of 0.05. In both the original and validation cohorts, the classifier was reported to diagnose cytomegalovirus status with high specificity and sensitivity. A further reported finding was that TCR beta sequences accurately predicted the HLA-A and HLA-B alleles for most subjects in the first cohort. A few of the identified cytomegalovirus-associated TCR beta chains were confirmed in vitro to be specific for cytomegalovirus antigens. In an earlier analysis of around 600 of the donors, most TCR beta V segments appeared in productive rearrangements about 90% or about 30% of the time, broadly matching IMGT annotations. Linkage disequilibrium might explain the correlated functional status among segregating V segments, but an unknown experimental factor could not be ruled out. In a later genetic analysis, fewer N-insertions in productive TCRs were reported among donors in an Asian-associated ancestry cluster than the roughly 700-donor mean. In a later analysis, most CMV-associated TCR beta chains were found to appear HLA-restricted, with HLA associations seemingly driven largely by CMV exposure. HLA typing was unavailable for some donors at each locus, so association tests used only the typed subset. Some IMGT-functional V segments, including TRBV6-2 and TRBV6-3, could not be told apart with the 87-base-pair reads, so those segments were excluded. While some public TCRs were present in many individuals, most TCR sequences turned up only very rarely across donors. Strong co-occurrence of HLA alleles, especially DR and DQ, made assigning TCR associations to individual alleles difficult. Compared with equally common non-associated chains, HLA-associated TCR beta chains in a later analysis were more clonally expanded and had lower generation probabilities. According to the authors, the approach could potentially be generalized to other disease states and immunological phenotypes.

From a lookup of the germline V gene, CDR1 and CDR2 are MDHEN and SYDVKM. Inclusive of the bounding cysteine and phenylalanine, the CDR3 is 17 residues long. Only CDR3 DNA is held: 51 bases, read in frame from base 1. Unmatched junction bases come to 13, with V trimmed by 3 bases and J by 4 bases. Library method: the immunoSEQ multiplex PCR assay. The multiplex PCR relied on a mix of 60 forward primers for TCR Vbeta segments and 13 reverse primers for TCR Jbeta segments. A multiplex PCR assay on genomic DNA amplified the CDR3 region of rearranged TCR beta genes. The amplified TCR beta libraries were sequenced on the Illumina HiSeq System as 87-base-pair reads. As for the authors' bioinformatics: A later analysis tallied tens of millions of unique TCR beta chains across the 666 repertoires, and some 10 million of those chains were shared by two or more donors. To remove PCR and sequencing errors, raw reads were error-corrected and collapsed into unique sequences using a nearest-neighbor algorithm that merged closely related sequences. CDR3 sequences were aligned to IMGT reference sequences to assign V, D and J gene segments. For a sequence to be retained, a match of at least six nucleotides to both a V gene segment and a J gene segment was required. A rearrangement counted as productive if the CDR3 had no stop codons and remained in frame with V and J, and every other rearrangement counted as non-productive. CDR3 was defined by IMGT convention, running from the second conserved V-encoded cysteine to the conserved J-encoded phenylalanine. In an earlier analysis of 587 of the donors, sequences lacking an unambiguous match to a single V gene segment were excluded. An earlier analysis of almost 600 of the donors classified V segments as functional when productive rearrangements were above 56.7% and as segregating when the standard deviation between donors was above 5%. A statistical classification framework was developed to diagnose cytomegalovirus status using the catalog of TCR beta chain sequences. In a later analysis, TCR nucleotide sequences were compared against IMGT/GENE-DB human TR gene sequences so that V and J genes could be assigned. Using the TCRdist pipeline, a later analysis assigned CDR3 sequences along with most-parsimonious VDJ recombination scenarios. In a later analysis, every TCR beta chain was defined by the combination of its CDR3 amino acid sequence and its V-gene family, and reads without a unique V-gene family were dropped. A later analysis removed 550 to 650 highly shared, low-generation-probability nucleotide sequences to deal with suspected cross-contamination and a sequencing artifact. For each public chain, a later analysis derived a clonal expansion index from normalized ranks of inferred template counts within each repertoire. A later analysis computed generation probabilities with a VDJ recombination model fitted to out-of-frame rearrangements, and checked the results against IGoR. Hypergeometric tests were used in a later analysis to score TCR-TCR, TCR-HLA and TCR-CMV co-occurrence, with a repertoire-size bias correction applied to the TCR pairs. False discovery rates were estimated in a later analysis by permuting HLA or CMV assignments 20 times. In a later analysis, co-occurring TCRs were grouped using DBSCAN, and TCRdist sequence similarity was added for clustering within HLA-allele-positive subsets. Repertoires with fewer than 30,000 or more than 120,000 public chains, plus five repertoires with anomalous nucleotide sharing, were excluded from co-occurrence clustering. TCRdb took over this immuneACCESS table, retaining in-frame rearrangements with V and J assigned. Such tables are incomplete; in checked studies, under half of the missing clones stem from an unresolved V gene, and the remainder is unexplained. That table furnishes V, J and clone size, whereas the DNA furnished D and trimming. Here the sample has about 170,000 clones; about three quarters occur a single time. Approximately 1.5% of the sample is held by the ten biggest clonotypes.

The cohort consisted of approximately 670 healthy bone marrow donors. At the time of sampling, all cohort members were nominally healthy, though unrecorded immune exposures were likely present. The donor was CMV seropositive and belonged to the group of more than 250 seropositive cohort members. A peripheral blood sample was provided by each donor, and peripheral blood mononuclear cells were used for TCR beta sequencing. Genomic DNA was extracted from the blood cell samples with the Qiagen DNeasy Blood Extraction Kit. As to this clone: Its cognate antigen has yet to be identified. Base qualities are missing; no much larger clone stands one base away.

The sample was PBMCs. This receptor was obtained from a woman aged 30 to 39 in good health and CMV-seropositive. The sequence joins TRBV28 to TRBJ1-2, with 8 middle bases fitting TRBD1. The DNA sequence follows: TGTGCCAGCAGTTTCCCCCTCTCGACAGGGGCACTCTATGGCTACACCTTC. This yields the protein CASSFPLSTGALYGYTF.